The present T cell receptor beta chain was sequenced within a study of read filtering for tumor transcriptome and immune sequencing. Overall study context: Among patients, some 17 were male and more than 13 female, aged 47 to 80 (mean about 71).

The library was built from around 380 ng RNA with molecular barcoded adaptors for alpha/delta and beta/gamma chains. TCRdb reprocessed the reads with MiXCR, giving one entry per CDR3 protein. Of around 140,000 distinct CDR3 sequences in the sample, roughly 13% were seen once. Study findings and constraints: RNA-seq captured clonotypes less deeply and reliably than IR-seq.

Germline V lookup: CDR1 LNHDA, CDR2 SQIVND (reference sequence). The V gene lost 1 base and the J gene lost 3 bases, with 6 bases spanning the gap. The CDR3 length is 13 residues. This clonotype was recorded many times. Its matching antigen is unknown. At the time of active disease, bone marrow was collected from every patient. The TCR originated in a donor aged 40 or older with multiple myeloma. The sequenced sample was a population of CD138-negative cells sorted from bone marrow. The chain recombines TRBV19 with TRBJ2-5, with no clear D. CDR3 nucleotides: TGTGCCAGTAGTATAGGTTGGGAAGAGACCCAGTACTTC. Protein: CASSIGWEETQYF.